This T cell receptor (beta chain) came from a study of shared clonotypes between healthy human individuals. Study-wide results and limits: It was observed that approximately 5% of naive CD4 clonotypes were shared across several donors. Only blood samples were collected, and tissue repertoires likely differ.

Germline CDR1 reads MDHEN; CDR2 reads SYDVKM. This CDR3 is built from 14 residues. V lost 1 base and J lost 12, with 18 bases in between. As concerns this clone: Its matching antigen is unknown.

Methods used by the authors: Because ImmunoSEQ provided only junction sequences with no quality scores, the filtering differed. The table came from immunoSEQ multiplex PCR; TCRdb's copy has only in-frame clones and leaves some out. D and trimming were read from the DNA, whereas the V and J calls and clone size are those reported in that table. Here the sample spans over 850,000 clones, approximately 80% being singletons. The sequence came from a man aged 18 to 29 in good health. Some clones in this sample may be carry-over from other donors' samples. The rearrangement links TRBV28 to TRBJ1-1; no reliable D call. Sequencing was carried out using memory CD4+ T cells from PBMCs. The subset: CD45RA-negative fraction. The CDR3 sequence is CASSLSEGLGKTFF. The CDR3 nucleotides are TGTGCCAGCAGTTTATCAGAGGGCCTGGGTAAAACTTTCTTT.